These 19 T cell receptor beta chains share one sample of origin, sequenced in a study of siplizumab effects on memory and regulatory T cells (dated by TCRdb to 2018 to 2020). To prepare the library, the immunoSEQ multiplex PCR assay was applied. The table comes from immuneACCESS by way of TCRdb, which keeps in-frame sequences with V and J called. Part of the clones is missing from these tables; in studies checked, under half for an unresolved V gene and the rest for unknown reasons. The sample yields some 100,000 clones; around 94% were counted once. 0.55% to 0.65% of the sample is in the top ten clones. The sequenced sample consisted of Tregs sorted from blood. Receptors originate from a human donor in good health.

This rearrangement joins TRBV14 to TRBJ2-7; 8 bases match TRBD2. This CDR3 is built from 17 residues. The ends lost 2 bases at V and 3 bases at J; junction bases unmatched: 12. Germline values: CDR1 SGHDN, CDR2 FVKESK. In nucleotides, the CDR3 is TGTGCCAGCAGCCAAATCAGCGGGAGTCGTTATTTCTACGAGCAGTACTTC. It translates to CASSQISGSRYFYEQYF.

The J gene is TRBJ2-2, the V gene TRBV15; TRBD1 or TRBD2 may be the D gene (5 bases each). CDR1 and CDR2 (germline): LNHNV, YYDKDF (reference sequence). The V end was cut by 6 bases, the J end by 7 bases, with 18 bases between. The CDR3 length is 15 residues. This CDR3 reads CATRRTGAAGGELFF. The CDR3 DNA reads TGTGCCACCAGACGGACCGGGGCCGCTGGCGGGGAGCTGTTTTTT.

The chain is built from TRBV5-6 and TRBJ2-1; 10 nucleotides line up with TRBD2. CDR3 length: 15 amino acids. J gave up 4 bases and V 7 bases, and 8 bases lay outside the gene matches. CDR1 and CDR2 from the germline V gene are SGHDT and YYEEEE. CDR3 DNA sequence: TGTGCCAGCGCGTACGGACTAGCGGCTTACAATGAGCAGTTCTTC. Its translation: CASAYGLAAYNEQFF. The full variable domain, its missing parts supplied by reference TRBV5-6 and TRBJ2-1, is DAGVTQSPTHLIKTRGQQVTLRCSPKSGHDTVSWYQQALGQGPQFIFQYYEEEERQRGNFPDRFSGHQFPNYSSELNVNALLLGDSALYLCASAYGLAAYNEQFFGPGTRLTVL.

The J gene is TRBJ1-1, the V gene TRBV4-2, with D possibly TRBD1 on 5 matching bases. The CDR3 is made up of 14 amino acids. V lost 4 bases to trimming and J lost 6 bases, with 15 bases between them. The V gene's germline CDR1 is LGHNA and CDR2 YNFKEQ. CDR3 DNA sequence: TGTGCCAGCAGCCTTCAGGGAGGAAGCGCTGAAGCTTTCTTT. This translates into CASSLQGGSAEAFF.

V is TRBV5-3 and J is TRBJ1-5, with TRBD1 as a possible D gene (6 bases). TRBV5-3 falls under the ORF class, with uncertain function. V was trimmed by 3 bases and J by 2 bases, leaving 15 bases between them. This CDR3 is 16 amino acids long. The CDR3 DNA reads TGTGCCAGAAGCTCTTCAGGACAGTTGGGCAATCAGCCCCAGCATTTT. As protein: CARSSSGQLGNQPQHF.

V and J are TRBV27 and TRBJ1-5, with D unresolved. Trimming took off 6 bases at V and 4 bases at J, with 7 bases between the two ends. This CDR3 region has 12 residues. Germline V gene sequence: CDR1 MNHEY, CDR2 SMNVEV (reference sequence). CDR3 residues: CASRLINQPQHF. The CDR3 nucleotides read TGTGCCAGCAGACTTATTAATCAGCCCCAGCATTTT.

V and J are TRBV5-1 and TRBJ2-1; perhaps TRBD2 as D (6 bases). Between the trimmed V and J ends, which lost 3 bases and 11 bases, there was a span of 15 bases. The length of the CDR3 is 13 residues. The germline CDR1 and CDR2 sequences are SGHRS and YFSETQ. The CDR3: CASSSATSGKQFF. The CDR3 nucleotides are TGCGCCAGCAGCTCTGCGACTAGTGGGAAGCAGTTCTTC. The full variable domain, rest sourced from reference TRBV5-1 and TRBJ2-1, is KAGVTQTPRYLIKTRGQQVTLSCSPISGHRSVSWYQQTPGQGLQFLFEYFSETQRNKGNFPGRFSGRQFSNSRSEMNVSTLELGDSALYLCASSSATSGKQFFGPGTRLTVL.

The rearrangement links TRBV11-2 to TRBJ1-3; 7 bases agree with TRBD1. The CDR3 consists of 14 residues. Trimming took 5 bases from V and 7 from J; bases not matched to a gene: 8. From germline, CDR1 is SGHAT and CDR2 FQNNGV. The DNA for the CDR3 is TGTGCCAGCAGCAAGGACAGGAGAGTTAACACCATATATTTT. Its translation: CASSKDRRVNTIYF.

V and J are TRBV14 and TRBJ2-1; TRBD2 agrees at 7 bases. The V segment lost 1 base and the J segment 9 bases; nucleotides outside the gene matches: 6. CDR1 is SGHDN, CDR2 FVKESK, per germline. The CDR3 runs to 14 residues. The DNA of the CDR3 is TGTGCCAGCAGCCAAGTCAGCGGGGCGGGTGAGCAGTTCTTC. Translation gives CASSQVSGAGEQFF.

A remark on this clone: Other DNA sequences in the same sample also yield this CDR3. J is TRBJ2-5 and V is TRBV18; D not resolved. With 3 bases removed from V and 2 bases from J, the gap between germline ends came to 7 bases. Germline V gene sequence: CDR1 KGHSH, CDR2 LQKENI. This CDR3 region has 13 residues. The CDR3 bases are TGTGCCAGCTCACCGCTGGGGCAAGAGACCCAGTACTTC. It codes for CASSPLGQETQYF. Full variable domain (rest looked up from reference TRBV18 and TRBJ2-5): NAGVMQNPRHLVRRRGQEARLRCSPMKGHSHVYWYRQLPEEGLKFMVYLQKENIIDESGMPKERFSAEFPKEGPSILRIQQVVRGDSAAYFCASSPLGQETQYFGPGTRLLVL.

The CDR3 here is CASSEPGLAGREQFF. CDR3 nucleotide sequence: TGTGCCAGCAGTGAGCCGGGACTAGCGGGTCGTGAGCAGTTCTTC. The chain recombines TRBV2 with TRBJ2-1, with 12 bases fitting TRBD2. V lost 3 bases to trimming and J lost 9 bases; unmatched junction nucleotides: 6. This CDR3 contains 15 residues. Germline CDR1 and CDR2: SNHLY and FYNNEI. Full variable domain (outside the CDR3, taken from reference TRBV2 and TRBJ2-1): EPEVTQTPSHQVTQMGQEVILRCVPISNHLYFYWYRQILGQKVEFLVSFYNNEISEKSEIFDDQFSVERPDGSNFTLKIRSTKLEDSAMYFCASSEPGLAGREQFFGPGTRLTVL.

J is TRBJ1-2 and V is TRBV7-8, with D perhaps TRBD1 (6 bases). Germline CDR1 is SGHVS and CDR2 is FQNEAQ. V lost 6 bases and J lost 8, with 16 bases in between. This CDR3 is built from 13 residues. This CDR3 reads CASRAPGGGGYTF. CDR3 nucleotides: TGTGCCAGCAGGGCCCCGGGGGGCGGAGGCTACACCTTC.

This chain links TRBV6-5 with TRBJ1-6, with 10 bases matching TRBD1. Germline V CDR1 and CDR2: MNHEY, SVGAGI. The CDR3 extends over 14 amino acids. V lost 6 bases, J lost 4 bases, and 0 bases stayed unmatched. In DNA form, the CDR3 reads TGTGCCAGCAGGGGACAGGGGTATAATTCACCCCTCCACTTT. As protein: CASRGQGYNSPLHF.

CDR3 nucleotide sequence: TGCGCCAGCAACGGAGGGTATACGCAGTATTTT. Its translation: CASNGGYTQYF. The V gene is TRBV5-1, the J gene TRBJ2-3, with D possibly being TRBD2 (6 bases). Trimming cost V 6 bases and J 7 bases, with 9 bases left between them. The CDR3 extends over 11 amino acids. The germline V gene encodes CDR1 SGHRS and CDR2 YFSETQ.

The chain combines TRBV11-1 with TRBJ2-7; 8 nucleotides align to TRBD2. J was trimmed by 3 bases and V by 3 bases; bases with no gene match: 10. Germline V gene sequence: CDR1 SGHAT, CDR2 FQDESV (reference sequence). This CDR3 is 16 amino acids long. CDR3 sequence: CASSFGASGSFYEQYF. The CDR3 bases are TGTGCCAGCAGCTTCGGGGCCAGCGGGAGTTTCTACGAGCAGTACTTC. Using reference TRBV11-1 and TRBJ2-7 for the parts outside the CDR3, the full variable domain is EAEVAQSPRYKITEKSQAVAFWCDPISGHATLYWYRQILGQGPELLVQFQDESVVDDSQLPKDRFSAERLKGVDSTLKIQPAELGDSAMYLCASSFGASGSFYEQYFGPGTRLTVT.

CDR3 amino acids: CASSSTPRTGALYEQYF. The CDR3 region has the DNA TGTGCCAGCAGCTCCACCCCGCGGACAGGGGCCCTCTACGAGCAGTACTTC. The V gene is TRBV7-9, the J gene TRBJ2-7; 9 nucleotides match TRBD1. After removal of 4 bases from V and 3 bases from J, the junction contained 13 bases not matched to a gene. CDR1 is SEHNR and CDR2 is FQNEAQ in the germline V gene (reference sequence). CDR3 size: 17 residues.

This chain uses TRBV5-1 with TRBJ1-4, with TRBD1 matching over 8 bases. Germline V gene lookup returns CDR1 SGHRS and CDR2 YFSETQ. V lost 6 bases, J lost 7 bases, and 14 bases stayed unmatched. This CDR3 has 16 residues. The CDR3 nucleotides are TGCGCCAGCAAATCTGGTCAGGGGGCGCGGGGTGAAAAACTGTTTTTT. Protein sequence: CASKSGQGARGEKLFF.

The chain recombines TRBV9 with TRBJ1-1, with a possible D match to TRBD1 (5 bases). Germline CDR1 is SGDLS and CDR2 is YYNGEE. Trimming pared 0 bases from V and 1 base from J, leaving 7 bases between. The CDR3 contains 14 residues. CDR3: CASSVGGRNTEAFF. The CDR3 nucleotides are TGTGCCAGCAGCGTAGGGGGCCGGAACACTGAAGCTTTCTTT.

This rearrangement joins TRBV5-1 to TRBJ2-1; 11 bases are shared with TRBD2. Germline values: CDR1 SGHRS, CDR2 YFSETQ. Germline trimming cut 3 bases from V and 7 bases from J; bases unmatched to any gene: 6. CDR3 size: 15 residues. The CDR3: CASSYTSGSVNEQFF. Here the CDR3 DNA reads TGCGCCAGCAGCTACACTAGCGGGAGTGTGAATGAGCAGTTCTTC.